This T cell receptor beta chain was obtained from a study of cytomegalovirus exposure and HLA in healthy donors. This clone was counted between two and nine times. Its antigen remains unidentified. Study-wide findings and caveats: Later on, an analysis tied around 17,000 TCR beta sequences to HLA alleles at 0.05 false discovery rate. With further analysis later on, most CMV-associated TCR beta chains appeared HLA-restricted. Certain sequence variants were highly shared and formed a cluster, and this cluster was likely a sequencing artifact.

V was pared by 7 bases and J by 1 base, with 11 bases between. The CDR3 runs to 14 residues. The germline V gene encodes CDR1 SGHRS and CDR2 YFSETQ. The PCR used 60 Vbeta and 13 Jbeta primers. Original methodology: In a later analysis, the count reached about 82 million unique TCR beta chains, with about 9.9 million shared. Measured with immunoSEQ multiplex PCR; TCRdb has only the in-frame clones, and not every one. That table supplies the V and J calls and clone size; D and trimming were determined from the DNA. The data show over 150,000 clones, more than 70% seen once. The rearrangement uses TRBV5-1 and TRBJ2-2, with a weak D call TRBD1 (6 bases). This sequence originates from a man in his thirties or forties in good health and CMV-seropositive. Material: PBMCs. The CDR3 region is CASGRTVNTGELFF. The CDR3 DNA sequence: TGCGCCAGCGGACGGACAGTGAACACCGGGGAGCTGTTTTTT.